This TCR beta chain appears in the sequencing data of a study of T cell changes during pregnancy in multiple sclerosis. TCRdb keeps only in-frame clones here, not all; method: immunoSEQ multiplex PCR. The repertoire holds approximately 93,000 clones, with approximately 90% as singletons. Germline trimming cut 4 bases from V and 5 bases from J; bases unmatched to any gene: 5. Germline V gene data show CDR1 as SGHVS and CDR2 as FNYEAQ. The CDR3 has 15 amino acids. This clone was seen only once. The receptor's source is a female donor with multiple sclerosis, enrolled in a pregnancy study. Here the sequenced sample was peripheral blood, taken before pregnancy. The chain carries TRBV7-6 and TRBJ2-5; 12 bases are shared with TRBD2. As DNA, the CDR3 is TGTGCCAGCAGCTCCCTAGCGGGGGGGCCGGAGACCCAGTACTTC. Translating it yields CASSSLAGGPETQYF.